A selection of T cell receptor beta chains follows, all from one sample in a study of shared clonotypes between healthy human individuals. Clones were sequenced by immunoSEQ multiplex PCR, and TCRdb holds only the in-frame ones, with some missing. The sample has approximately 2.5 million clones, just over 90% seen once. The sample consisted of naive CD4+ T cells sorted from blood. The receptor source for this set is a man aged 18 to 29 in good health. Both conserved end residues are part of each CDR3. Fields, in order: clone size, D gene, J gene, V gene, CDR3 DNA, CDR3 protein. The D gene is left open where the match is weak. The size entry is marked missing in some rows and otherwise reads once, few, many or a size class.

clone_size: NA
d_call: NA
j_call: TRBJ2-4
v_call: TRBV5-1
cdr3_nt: TGCGCCAACAGCTTGGCTGCAGGCAGCCTAGCCAAAAACATTCAGTACTTC
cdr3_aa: CANSLAAGSLAKNIQYF

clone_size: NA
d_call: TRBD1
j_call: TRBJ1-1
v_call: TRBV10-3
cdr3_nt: TGTGCCATCAAGACAGGGATGAACACTGAAGCTTTCTTT
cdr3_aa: CAIKTGMNTEAFF

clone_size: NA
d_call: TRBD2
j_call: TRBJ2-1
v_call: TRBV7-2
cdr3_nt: TGTGCCAGCAGCTTATACCTAGCGGGAGGGAATGAGCAGTTCTTC
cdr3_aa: CASSLYLAGGNEQFF

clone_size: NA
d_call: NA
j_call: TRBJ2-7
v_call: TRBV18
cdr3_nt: TGTGCCAGCTCACCAGGTCTACAGACCTACGAGCAGTACTTC
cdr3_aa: CASSPGLQTYEQYF

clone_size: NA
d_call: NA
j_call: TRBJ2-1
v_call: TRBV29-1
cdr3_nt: TGCAGCGTTACGAGGACAGACTCCTACAATGAGCAGTTCTTC
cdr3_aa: CSVTRTDSYNEQFF

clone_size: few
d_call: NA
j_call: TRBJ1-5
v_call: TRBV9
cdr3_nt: TGTGCCAGCAGCGCATCCGGGACGGTCTATCAGCCCCAGCATTTT
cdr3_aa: CASSASGTVYQPQHF

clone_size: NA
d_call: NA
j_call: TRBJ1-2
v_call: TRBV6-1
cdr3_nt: TGTGCCAGCAGGCAGGGTGGCTACACCTTC
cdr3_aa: CASRQGGYTF

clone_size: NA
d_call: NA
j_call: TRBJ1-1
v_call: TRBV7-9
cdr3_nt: TGTGCCAGCAGGCAGACAGGAGAGAACACTGAAGCTTTCTTT
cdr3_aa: CASRQTGENTEAFF

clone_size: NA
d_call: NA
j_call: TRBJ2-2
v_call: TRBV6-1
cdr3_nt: TGTGCCAGCATTGAAGTGAGGATCGACACCGGGGAGCTGTTTTTT
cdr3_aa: CASIEVRIDTGELFF

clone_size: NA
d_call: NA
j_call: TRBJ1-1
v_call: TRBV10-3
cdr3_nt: TGTGCCATCAGTCCGTCTTCGGCGGCCACTGAAGCTTTCTTT
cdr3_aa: CAISPSSAATEAFF

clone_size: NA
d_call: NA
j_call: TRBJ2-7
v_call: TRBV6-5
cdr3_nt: TGTGCCAGCAGTAAATCCGGGTCCTCCTACGAGCAGTACTTC
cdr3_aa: CASSKSGSSYEQYF

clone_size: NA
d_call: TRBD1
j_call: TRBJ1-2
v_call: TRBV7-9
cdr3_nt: TGTGCCAGCAGCTCGGACAGGGGAAGCTATGGCTACACCTTC
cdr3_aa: CASSSDRGSYGYTF

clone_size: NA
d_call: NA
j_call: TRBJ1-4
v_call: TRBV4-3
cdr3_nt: TGCGCCAGCAGCCAAGAGGCGGGAGGGAACGAAAAACTGTTTTTT
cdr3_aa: CASSQEAGGNEKLFF

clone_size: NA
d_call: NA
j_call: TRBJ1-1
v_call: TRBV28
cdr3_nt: TGTGCCAGCAGAGACTCCCTGAACACTGAAGCTTTCTTT
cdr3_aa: CASRDSLNTEAFF

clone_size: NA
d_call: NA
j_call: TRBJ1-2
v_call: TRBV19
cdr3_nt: TGTGCCAGTAGTATAGGTGTCGGGGGTTGGGGCCCAGCTAACTATGGCTACACCTTC
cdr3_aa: CASSIGVGGWGPANYGYTF

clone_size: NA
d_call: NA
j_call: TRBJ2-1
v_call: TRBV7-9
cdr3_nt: TGTGCCAGCAGCCCCCTGCCCTCTTACAATGAGCAGTTCTTC
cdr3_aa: CASSPLPSYNEQFF

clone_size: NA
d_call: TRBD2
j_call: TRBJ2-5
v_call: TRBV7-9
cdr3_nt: TGTGCCAGCAGCTTCTCGGGACTAGCGGGAGGGCCAAGGGAGACCCAGTACTTC
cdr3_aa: CASSFSGLAGGPRETQYF

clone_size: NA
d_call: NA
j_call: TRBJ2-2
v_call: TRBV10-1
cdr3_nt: TGCGCCAGCAGTGATTGGCAGGGGAGCACCGGGGAGCTGTTTTTT
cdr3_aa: CASSDWQGSTGELFF

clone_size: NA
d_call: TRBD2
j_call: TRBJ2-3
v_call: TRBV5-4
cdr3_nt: TGTGCCAGCAGCTCCCAATTAGCGGGAGGAGGCACAGATACGCAGTATTTT
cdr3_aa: CASSSQLAGGGTDTQYF

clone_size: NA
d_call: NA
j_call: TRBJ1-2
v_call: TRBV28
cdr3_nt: TGTGCCAGCAGCTCCAACTATGGCTACACCTTC
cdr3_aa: CASSSNYGYTF

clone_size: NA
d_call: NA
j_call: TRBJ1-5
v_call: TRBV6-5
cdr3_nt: TGTGCCAGCAGTTTAGGAAGACAGCCCCAGCATTTT
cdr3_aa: CASSLGRQPQHF

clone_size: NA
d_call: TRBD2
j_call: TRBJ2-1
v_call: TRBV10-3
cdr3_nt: TGTGCCATCAGTGCTAGCGGACCATACAATGAGCAGTTCTTC
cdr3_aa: CAISASGPYNEQFF

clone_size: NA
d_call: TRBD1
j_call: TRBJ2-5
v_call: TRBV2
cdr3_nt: TGTGCCAGCGGTCAGGGGGAAACCCAGTACTTC
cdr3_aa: CASGQGETQYF

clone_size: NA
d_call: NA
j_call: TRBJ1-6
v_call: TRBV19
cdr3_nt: TGTGCCAGTAGTATCGTAAGCGGGGGGAATAATTCACCCCTCCACTTT
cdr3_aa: CASSIVSGGNNSPLHF

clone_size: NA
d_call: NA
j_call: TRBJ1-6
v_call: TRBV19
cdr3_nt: TGTGCCAGTAGTGTCAGCGGGAGTGGGGTTAGTTCACCCCTCCACTTT
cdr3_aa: CASSVSGSGVSSPLHF

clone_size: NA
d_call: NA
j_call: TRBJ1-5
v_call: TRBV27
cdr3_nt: TGTGCCAGCAGTACCCTCGGAGGGAATCAGCCCCAGCATTTT
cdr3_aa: CASSTLGGNQPQHF

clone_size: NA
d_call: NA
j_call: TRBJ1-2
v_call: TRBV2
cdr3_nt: TGTGCCAGCAGTGAATCGGACAGAATCTATGGCTACACCTTC
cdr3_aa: CASSESDRIYGYTF

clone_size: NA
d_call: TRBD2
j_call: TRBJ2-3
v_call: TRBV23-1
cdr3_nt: TGCGCCAGCACCACACCGGGACTAGCGGGGGGGGACTCTAGCACAGATACGCAGTATTTT
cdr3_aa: CASTTPGLAGGDSSTDTQYF

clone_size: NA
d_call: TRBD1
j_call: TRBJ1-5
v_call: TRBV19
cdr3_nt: TGTGCCAGTAGTACCAAAGGACAGGGGCTCCTTCAGCCCCAGCATTTT
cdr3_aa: CASSTKGQGLLQPQHF

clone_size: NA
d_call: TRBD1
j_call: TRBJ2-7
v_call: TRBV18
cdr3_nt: TGTGCCAGCTCACCAGACAGGGGGTTTTCAACGGGCGAGCAGTACTTC
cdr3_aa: CASSPDRGFSTGEQYF

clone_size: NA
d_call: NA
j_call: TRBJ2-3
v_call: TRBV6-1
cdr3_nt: TGTGCCAGCAGTATGTATAACACAGATACGCAGTATTTT
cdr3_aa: CASSMYNTDTQYF

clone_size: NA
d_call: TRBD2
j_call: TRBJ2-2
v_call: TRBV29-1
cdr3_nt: TGCAGCGTTGAAGAGCGGGAGGCGGCCGGGGAGCTGTTTTTT
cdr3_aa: CSVEEREAAGELFF